Sequencing of this T cell receptor (beta chain) was carried out in a study of early T cells in non-severe SARS-CoV-2 infection. The ends lost 8 bases at V and 7 bases at J; junction bases unmatched: 18. CDR3 length equals 16 residues. Germline V gene lookup returns CDR1 MNHEY and CDR2 SVGAGI. This clonotype was found a few times. MiXCR, run by TCRdb on the 5' RACE reads, gives a single entry per CDR3 protein. The sample has about 69,000 distinct CDR3 sequences, 4.6% seen once. This TCR was recovered from an adult who was a healthcare worker with PCR-confirmed SARS-CoV-2 infection or an uninfected control (not recorded which). The donor label of this sample is uncertain. The V and J genes are TRBV6-5 and TRBJ2-7, with 9 nucleotides matching TRBD1. The sample was whole blood, taken at baseline. For the CDR3, the DNA is TGTGCCAGCCGCACCCCCGGGACAGGGAGATCAGGGGAGCAGTACTTC. Translation: CASRTPGTGRSGEQYF.